A selection of T cell receptor beta chains follows, all from one sample in a study of post-analysis software for immune sequencing data. TCRdb itself ran the PCR reads through MiXCR, one entry per CDR3 protein. The sample carries roughly 800,000 distinct CDR3 sequences, approximately 53% recorded once. The sequencing input was blood. The receptors here all came from a girl between 5 and 17 years old with multiple sclerosis. CDR3s include the opening cysteine and the closing phenylalanine or tryptophan. D genes are given only for firm matches. Clone size is given for some rows only: seen once, a few or many times, or a class if the clone is expanded.

d_gene | j_gene | len | v_gene | abundance | CDR3aa | CDR3nt
TRBD2 | TRBJ2-3 | 18 | TRBV7-3 | few | CASSRELAGGRSTDTQYF | TGTGCCAGCAGCCGGGAACTAGCGGGAGGCCGGAGCACAGATACGCAGTATTTT
- | TRBJ2-7 | 11 | TRBV6-5 | few | CASSYGTEQYF | TGTGCCAGCAGTTACGGGACCGAGCAGTACTTC
- | TRBJ1-4 | 14 | TRBV6-6 | - | CASSYSLGSEKLFF | TGTGCCAGCAGTTACTCGCTGGGTAGCGAAAAACTGTTTTTT
TRBD1 | TRBJ1-1 | 12 | TRBV5-1 | - | CASSLDRIEAFF | TGCGCCAGCAGCCTGGACAGGATTGAGGCTTTCTTT
TRBD2 | TRBJ2-3 | 17 | TRBV3-1 | few | CASSQDLAGVSTDTQYF | TGTGCCAGCAGCCAAGATCTAGCGGGAGTAAGCACAGATACGCAGTATTTT
TRBD2 | TRBJ2-5 | 16 | TRBV4-1 | once | CASSPQSGTARMTQYF | TGCGCCAGCAGCCCCCAGAGCGGGACGGCCCGCATGACCCAGTACTTC
- | TRBJ2-7 | 15 | TRBV7-3 | few | CASSPRERVPYEQYF | TGTGCCAGCAGCCCCCGGGAGCGGGTTCCCTACGAGCAGTACTTC
TRBD1 | TRBJ2-1 | 14 | TRBV29-1 | - | CSVEMDRGYNEQFF | TGCAGCGTTGAGATGGACAGGGGATACAATGAGCAGTTCTTC
- | TRBJ2-3 | 12 | TRBV5-1 | - | CASSGSLDTQYF | TGCGCCAGCAGCGGCTCCCTCGATACGCAGTATTTT
- | TRBJ2-3 | 15 | TRBV9 | - | CASSRKEVGTDTQYF | TGTGCCAGCAGCAGAAAGGAGGTTGGCACAGATACGCAGTATTTT
- | TRBJ2-5 | 15 | TRBV28 | few | CASSTWQLFQETQYF | TGTGCCAGCAGTACCTGGCAACTCTTCCAAGAGACCCAGTACTTC
- | TRBJ2-4 | 13 | TRBV20-1 | - | CSASPPGEDIQYF | TGCAGTGCTAGTCCCCCGGGGGAAGACATTCAGTACTTC
- | TRBJ2-2 | 16 | TRBV9 | few | CASSVLPGTNTGELFF | TGTGCCAGCAGCGTATTGCCAGGGACGAACACCGGGGAGCTGTTTTTT
- | TRBJ2-3 | 14 | TRBV5-1 | - | CASSLRGEAATQYF | TGCGCCAGCAGCTTGCGAGGGGAGGCTGCAACGCAGTATTTT
- | TRBJ2-5 | 13 | TRBV20-1 | few | CSASWVKRETQYF | TGCAGTGCTAGTTGGGTCAAGAGGGAGACCCAGTACTTC
- | TRBJ2-1 | 13 | TRBV29-1 | few | CSVEAGRWGEQFF | TGCAGCGTTGAAGCTGGCCGCTGGGGTGAGCAGTTCTTC
- | TRBJ2-1 | 13 | TRBV27 | - | CASSLVREAEQFF | TGTGCCAGCAGTCTTGTCAGGGAGGCTGAGCAGTTCTTC
TRBD2 | TRBJ2-1 | 16 | TRBV7-2 | - | CASSLAGTSGGHEQFF | TGTGCCAGCAGCTTAGCGGGGACTAGCGGGGGCCATGAGCAGTTCTTC
- | TRBJ1-2 | 13 | TRBV20-1 | - | CSARGRTEAGYTF | TGCAGTGCTAGAGGCCGCACGGAGGCTGGCTACACCTTC